The subject of this entry is one T cell receptor (beta chain). A read error may explain this, as a much larger clone is one base away. This sample's RNA came from whole unsorted tissue. This record comes from a study of tumor and adjacent non-tumor tissue in lung cancer. Study overall: Aged about 31 to 85 years, patients included 9 to 11 men and a few women with stage I to III disease.

Three rounds of nested PCR, following a modified ARM-PCR protocol, produced the TCRbeta library. TCRdb analysed the multiplex PCR reads with MiXCR anew, one entry per CDR3 protein. The table lists about 200,000 distinct CDR3 sequences, about two thirds of them singletons. Germline assignment: CDR1 DFQATT and CDR2 SNEGSKA (reference sequence). CDR3 length: 14 residues. The V gene is TRBV20-1, the J gene TRBJ2-7; no firm D call. The sequencing sample was made of lung tumor tissue. This receptor was obtained from a man aged 55 to 69 with non-small cell lung cancer. The DNA for the CDR3 is TGCAGTGCTAGAGGGGCAGCCAAAGTATACGAGGAGTACTTC. Translating it yields CSARGAAKVYEEYF.